This T cell receptor (beta chain) was found in a study of shared clonotypes between healthy human individuals. Assay used: immunoSEQ multiplex PCR; TCRdb lists only in-frame clones, some missing. The sample contains around 2,000,000 clones, 90% to 95% of which appear only once. Study results and caveats: Clonotype sharing among donors was expected to depend on sequencing depth.

The split of CD4+ cells yielded CD45RA+ naive and CD45RA-negative memory subsets. Remarks on this clone: No antigen is known for it.

This CDR3 contains 17 residues. This TCR was recovered from a man aged 18 to 29 in good health. Sequencing was carried out using naive CD4+ T cells sorted from blood. The subset here: CD45RA+ positively selected. V gene TRBV21-1 combines with J gene TRBJ2-7; the D call of TRBD2 is as the table states it, not checked on the DNA. TRBV21-1 is an annotated pseudogene. Written as DNA, the CDR3 is TGTGCCAGCAGCAAATCTCCGGGGAGGACTTACTCCTACGAGCAGTACTTC. This gives the protein CASSKSPGRTYSYEQYF.